This T cell receptor (beta chain) was recorded in a study of CD8 T cells in Susac syndrome. The authors reverse transcribed about 0.45 to 1 ug RNA with random hexamers. TCR beta CDR3 was amplified by immunoSEQ multiplex PCR. This amplification extended across 54 Vbeta and 13 Jbeta segments. TCRdb reprocessed the immunoSEQ multiplex PCR reads via MiXCR and lists one record per CDR3 protein. Of approximately 180,000 distinct CDR3 sequences detected, approximately 96% appear once; the ten largest clones hold approximately 0.088%. CDR1 is GTSNPN, CDR2 SVGIG, per germline (reference sequence). The CDR3 loop spans 17 amino acids. The V gene end was trimmed by 2 bases and the J gene end by 4 bases; junction bases not matched to a gene: 10. CD8+ and CD4+ T cells were negatively isolated; TEMRA cells were FACS-enriched.

The V call is TRBV30, the J call TRBJ2-7; 14 positions match TRBD2. Material for sequencing was CD4+ T cells from PBMCs. This TCR was recovered from a human donor with multiple sclerosis. The CDR3 protein is CAWSIGTSGGPVYEQYF. The DNA for the CDR3 is TGTGCCTGGAGTATCGGGACTAGCGGGGGACCCGTTTACGAGCAGTACTTC.